A single sample gave rise to the 7 T cell receptor beta chains below, sequenced in a study of blood T cell repertoires in COVID-19. Using immunoSEQ multiplex PCR, the repertoire was profiled, and TCRdb retains in-frame clones only, with some absent. The data contain 150,000 to 200,000 clones, approximately 90% of them seen just once; the ten biggest clones take up approximately 5.6%. What was sequenced was peripheral blood. All receptors derive from a man between 35 and 55 years old with active or convalescent COVID-19.

This chain links TRBV18 with TRBJ1-3; perhaps TRBD1 as D (5 bases). The germline V gene encodes CDR1 KGHSH and CDR2 LQKENI. Trimming cost V 6 bases and J 3 bases, with 12 bases left between them. The CDR3 totals 14 residues. CDR3 in amino acids: CASSKQAIGNTIYF. As DNA, the CDR3 is TGTGCCAGCTCGAAACAGGCGATTGGAAACACCATATATTTT.

The table lists this clone with a few counts. This sample also contains other DNA sequences that code for the same CDR3. The chain is built from TRBV5-1 and TRBJ2-1, with TRBD1 identical over 10 bases. The CDR3 is made up of 15 amino acids. Germline V gives CDR1 SGHRS, CDR2 YFSETQ. J lost 5 bases, V lost 3 bases, and 5 bases had no gene match. The CDR3 spells CASSSTGGANNEQFF. CDR3 nucleotide sequence: TGCGCCAGCAGCTCGACAGGGGGCGCTAACAATGAGCAGTTCTTC.

The rearrangement links TRBV5-1 to TRBJ2-2; 7 bases fit TRBD1. The CDR3 is 16 residues long. The trim removed 1 base at V and 3 bases at J, leaving 6 bases unmatched. The germline V gene encodes CDR1 SGHRS and CDR2 YFSETQ. The CDR3 region has the DNA TGCGCCAGCAGCTTGCTCGTTCAGGGGGACACCGGGGAGCTGTTTTTT. Its translation is CASSLLVQGDTGELFF. The full variable domain, in which reference TRBV5-1 and TRBJ2-2 provide the parts outside the CDR3, is KAGVTQTPRYLIKTRGQQVTLSCSPISGHRSVSWYQQTPGQGLQFLFEYFSETQRNKGNFPGRFSGRQFSNSRSEMNVSTLELGDSALYLCASSLLVQGDTGELFFGEGSRLTVL.

The V and J genes are TRBV2 and TRBJ1-6, with 9 bases matching TRBD1. J was trimmed by 5 bases and V by 9 bases; bases with no gene match: 5. This CDR3 comprises 14 residues. Germline values: CDR1 SNHLY, CDR2 FYNNEI. CDR3 bases: TGTGCCAGGGCCCGGACAGGGGATAATTCACCCCTCCACTTT. It encodes CARARTGDNSPLHF.

The chain has TRBV6-2 or TRBV6-3 and TRBJ1-2, with 8 bases that match TRBD1. With 2 bases clipped from V and 3 bases from J, the junction kept 5 bases outside the gene matches. Germline loops: CDR1 MNHEY, CDR2 SVGEGT. This CDR3 contains 15 residues. CDR3 in DNA: TGTGCCAGCAGTTACCCAGGGGGCCGGTACTATGGCTACACCTTC. It encodes CASSYPGGRYYGYTF.

The V gene is TRBV27, the J gene TRBJ2-1; D may be TRBD2 (6 bases). V was pared by 5 bases and J by 5 bases, with 19 bases between. This CDR3 spans 16 amino acids. The germline gives CDR1 MNHEY, CDR2 SMNVEV (reference sequence). The DNA of the CDR3 is TGTGCCAGCAGTCCGTCGACTAGTCCCAACCACAATGAGCAGTTCTTC. Amino acid sequence: CASSPSTSPNHNEQFF.

The chain has TRBV27 and TRBJ1-2; D is possibly TRBD1 (6 bases). Germline CDR1 is MNHEY and CDR2 is SMNVEV (reference sequence). The CDR3 has 14 amino acids. Deletions cut 10 bases from V and 1 base from J, with 16 bases between. The CDR3 DNA is TGTGCCACCTACCAATCCAGGGGTAACTATGGCTACACCTTC. It yields the protein CATYQSRGNYGYTF.